The clone carrying this TCR beta chain showed up just a few times. Generated by immunoSEQ multiplex PCR, the TCRdb table keeps only in-frame clones and is missing some. The sample carries roughly 150,000 clones, approximately 90% recorded once. The germline V gene encodes CDR1 SGHTA and CDR2 FQGNSA. The CDR3 spans 16 residues. V lost 1 base and J lost 4, with 16 bases in between. These data belong to a study of blood T cell repertoires in COVID-19. The TCR sequence derives from a human donor in a cohort sampled during active COVID-19. V usage is TRBV7-2 and J usage is TRBJ1-2; perhaps TRBD1 as D (6 bases). The sequencing sample was made of peripheral blood. The CDR3 spells CASSLVGSQGSYGYTF. CDR3 nucleotides: TGTGCCAGCAGCTTAGTTGGTTCCCAGGGGTCCTATGGCTACACCTTC.